This entry lists 17 T cell receptor beta chains sequenced from one sample in a study of shared clonotypes between healthy human individuals. Assay used: immunoSEQ multiplex PCR; TCRdb lists only in-frame clones, some missing. This table has about 820,000 clones, nearly 95% appearing once. CD45RO-negative, CCR7-positively selected cells formed the naive CD8 fraction, excluding terminally differentiated effector memory CD45RA+ cells. The specimen sequenced was naive CD8+ T cells sorted from blood. These receptors were obtained from a man aged 25 to 40 in good health.

The V gene is TRBV9, the J gene TRBJ2-5; 9 bases map to TRBD2. This CDR3 has 15 residues. Per the germline V gene, CDR1 is SGDLS and CDR2 is YYNGEE. V lost 6 bases to trimming and J lost 2 bases; unmatched junction nucleotides: 8. The CDR3 region has the DNA TGTGCCAGCAACCGTGCGGGAGGGCCGCAAGAGACCCAGTACTTC. This encodes CASNRAGGPQETQYF.

CDR3 coding DNA: TGTGCCAGCAGGCTAGACAGGGGGAGACAGTACGAGCAGTACTTC. Amino acids: CASRLDRGRQYEQYF. The rearrangement joins TRBV5-4 to TRBJ2-7; 9 bases are a match to TRBD1. The length of the CDR3 is 15 residues. Germline CDR1 is SGHNT and CDR2 is YYREEE (reference sequence). The ends lost 5 bases at V and 4 bases at J; junction bases unmatched: 10.

Note on this clone: Additional DNA sequences in this sample encode the identical CDR3. This rearrangement joins TRBV27 to TRBJ2-3, with no clear D. CDR1 is MNHEY, CDR2 SMNVEV, per germline (reference sequence). There are 12 residues in the CDR3. Trimming cost V 4 bases and J 2 bases, with 4 bases left between them. The CDR3 DNA is TGTGCCAGCAGTTCCGACACAGATACGCAGTATTTT. This encodes CASSSDTDTQYF.

This chain joins TRBV29-1 and TRBJ2-3, with D unclear. Germline V gene sequence: CDR1 SQVTM, CDR2 ANQGSEA. Trimming stripped 5 bases from V and 6 bases from J, with 6 bases between. The CDR3 loop spans 10 amino acids. CDR3 region: CSVLGDTQYF. DNA of the CDR3: TGCAGCGTTCTCGGGGATACGCAGTATTTT.

V gene TRBV19 combines with J gene TRBJ2-7; either TRBD1 or TRBD2 may fit D (5 bases each). Germline assignment: CDR1 LNHDA and CDR2 SQIVND (reference sequence). The V end was cut by 4 bases, the J end by 1 base, with 20 bases between. The CDR3 runs to 17 residues. CDR3 in DNA: TGTGCCAGTAGTACAACCCACCGGGACCCCGGGTCCTACGAGCAGTACTTC. It is translated as CASSTTHRDPGSYEQYF.

The J gene is TRBJ2-3, the V gene TRBV28; D gene uncertain. This CDR3 spans 11 amino acids. Germline lookup yields CDR1 MDHEN and CDR2 SYDVKM. Trimming left V 4 bases short and J 4 bases short, with 3 bases between. The CDR3 coding sequence is TGTGCCAGCAGTTATGCAGATACGCAGTATTTT. This codes for CASSYADTQYF.

J is TRBJ2-7 and V is TRBV6-6, with TRBD2 matching 7 bases. Germline loops: CDR1 MNHNY, CDR2 SVGAGI (reference sequence). V trimming: 3 bases; J trimming: 2 bases; junction bases outside the gene matches: 4. The CDR3 covers 14 residues. DNA for the CDR3: TGTGCCAGCAGTTATGTAGCGGGCACCTACGAGCAGTACTTC. Its protein is CASSYVAGTYEQYF.

The J gene is TRBJ2-7, the V gene TRBV6-1; TRBD1 matches at 7 bases. With 11 bases clipped from V and 0 bases from J, the junction kept 10 bases outside the gene matches. The CDR3 runs to 14 residues. Looked up from germline, CDR1 is MNHNS and CDR2 is SASEGT. The CDR3 DNA is TGTGCCGGAGCGCCCGGGACAGACTCCTACGAGCAGTACTTC. Translation gives CAGAPGTDSYEQYF.

This clone has only one observation. The chain has TRBV27 and TRBJ2-1; D perhaps matches TRBD1 (6 bases). The germline V and J ends were trimmed by 4 bases and 2 bases, with 18 bases remaining between them. The CDR3 contains 17 residues. CDR1 and CDR2 from the germline V gene are MNHEY and SMNVEV (reference sequence). The CDR3 loop is CASSSDRPGGPYNEQFF. DNA for the CDR3: TGTGCCAGCAGTTCTGACAGGCCAGGTGGGCCCTACAATGAGCAGTTCTTC.

The CDR3 nucleotides read TGTGCCAGCAGCTCGGCCCTATTCTCCTACGAGCAGTACTTC. It is translated as CASSSALFSYEQYF. The rearrangement links TRBV7-9 to TRBJ2-7; the D is unclear. CDR1 is SEHNR and CDR2 is FQNEAQ in the germline V gene (reference sequence). The CDR3 sequence is 14 residues long. Trimming pared 4 bases from V and 0 bases from J, leaving 10 bases between.

The V and J genes are TRBV6-1 and TRBJ2-5; 9 bases map to TRBD1. The trim removed 3 bases at V and 7 bases at J, leaving 9 bases unmatched. CDR1 is MNHNS and CDR2 is SASEGT in the germline V gene. This CDR3 has 15 amino acids. CDR3 sequence reads: CASSDRDRVSATQYF. The CDR3, as DNA: TGTGCCAGCAGTGACCGGGACAGGGTATCGGCGACCCAGTACTTC.

This clone was observed a few times. This chain uses TRBV7-9 with TRBJ2-2; a weak D match, TRBD1 (6 bases). Germline V CDR1 and CDR2: SEHNR, FQNEAQ (reference sequence). The germline V and J ends were trimmed by 4 bases and 9 bases, with 9 bases remaining between them. There are 12 residues in the CDR3. CDR3 protein: CASSSGQRELFF. CDR3 DNA: TGTGCCAGCAGCTCTGGACAGCGGGAGCTGTTTTTT.

The chain carries TRBV19 and TRBJ2-7, with a possible D match to TRBD1 (6 bases). CDR1 is LNHDA, CDR2 SQIVND, per germline (reference sequence). The length of the CDR3 is 14 residues. The ends were cut back, 5 bases at V and 0 bases at J, with 11 bases in the middle. CDR3 region: CASSPRDNSYEQYF. For the CDR3, the DNA is TGTGCCAGTAGTCCCCGGGACAACTCCTACGAGCAGTACTTC.

V usage is TRBV6-5 and J usage is TRBJ1-1, with D possibly TRBD1 on 5 matching bases. From germline, CDR1 is MNHEY and CDR2 SVGAGI. The CDR3 covers 12 residues. Between the trimmed V and J ends, which lost 6 bases and 6 bases, there was a span of 11 bases. The CDR3 protein is CASSPRQSEAFF. DNA for the CDR3: TGTGCCAGCAGCCCAAGACAGTCTGAAGCTTTCTTT.

This sequence joins TRBV5-4 and TRBJ1-3, with D uncertain. This CDR3 contains 15 residues. Trimming cost V 5 bases and J 4 bases, with 16 bases left between them. Germline V gene lookup returns CDR1 SGHNT and CDR2 YYREEE (reference sequence). The CDR3 DNA reads TGTGCCAGCAGGGGTTTGAGAGGTCGGGGAAACACCATATATTTT. Amino acids: CASRGLRGRGNTIYF.

This clone has only a few counts. The genes are TRBV18 and TRBJ1-2; D unclear. The CDR3 runs to 14 residues. V lost 0 bases and J 7 bases, leaving 12 bases between the germline ends. Germline-derived CDR1 and CDR2 are KGHSH and LQKENI. The CDR3 DNA is TGTGCCAGCTCACCACCGAGACGGAGTACTGGCTACACCTTC. Translating gives CASSPPRRSTGYTF.

The chain is built from TRBV10-1 and TRBJ2-1, with a possible D match to TRBD1 (5 bases). CDR3 size: 18 residues. The germline V gene has CDR1 WNHNN and CDR2 SYGVQD (reference sequence). Trimming pared 4 bases from V and 5 bases from J, leaving 24 bases between. The CDR3 DNA is TGCGCCAGCAGTGGGGGCCAATTTAGCCCCAACCTCCACAATGAGCAGTTCTTC. Translated, it gives CASSGGQFSPNLHNEQFF.